Below, 4 T cell receptor beta chains from the same sample are listed, as sequenced in a study of T-cell reconstitution after alpha-beta-depleted transplantation in children. Preparation of the TCRbeta library used unique molecular identifiers. TCRdb independently ran MiXCR on the PCR reads; one entry per CDR3 protein. The sample contains some 240,000 distinct CDR3 sequences, 9.7% of which appear only once. The source material was PBMCs from the stem cell graft donor, sampled from the stem cell graft. The receptors were gathered from a human donor who donated a stem cell graft to a child with SCID.

This clonotype was observed at least ten times. This chain connects TRBV24-1 to TRBJ1-1, with 7 bases lining up with TRBD1. CDR3 size: 12 residues. Germline trimming cut 7 bases from V and 3 bases from J; bases unmatched to any gene: 1. The germline V gene has CDR1 KGHDR and CDR2 SFDVKD. CDR3 loop: CATRGTDTEAFF. The CDR3 DNA reads as TGTGCCACCAGAGGGACAGACACTGAAGCTTTCTTT.

This clonotype was seen repeatedly, ten times or more. The rearrangement uses TRBV5-1 and TRBJ2-7, with D unclear. This CDR3 has 15 residues. Germline CDR1 is SGHRS and CDR2 is YFSETQ. V shed 5 bases and J shed 0 bases, with 15 bases lying between them. CDR3 in amino acids: CASRRPGGSSYEQYF. The DNA of the CDR3 is TGCGCCAGCAGACGTCCTGGCGGAAGCTCCTACGAGCAGTACTTC.

This clonotype was picked up many times. The rearrangement links TRBV3-1 to TRBJ2-7, with 9 nucleotides matching TRBD1. Germline CDR1 and CDR2: LGHDT and YNNKEL (reference sequence). This CDR3 region has 14 residues. After removal of 4 bases from V and 4 bases from J, the junction contained 5 bases not matched to a gene. CDR3 sequence: CASSPTGGAYEQYF. The CDR3 DNA reads TGTGCCAGCAGCCCGACAGGGGGGGCTTACGAGCAGTACTTC.

At least ten counts were recorded for this clonotype. This chain uses TRBV7-3 with TRBJ2-7, with D perhaps assigned TRBD1 or TRBD2 (6 bases each). The CDR3 consists of 14 residues. The germline V gene has CDR1 SGHTA and CDR2 FQGTGA. The V end was cut by 2 bases, the J end by 6 bases, with 14 bases between. CDR3 protein: CASSLRGPSGEQYF. The CDR3 coding sequence is TGTGCCAGCAGCTTACGGGGGCCAAGTGGCGAGCAGTACTTC.